Shown below are 15 T cell receptor beta chains from a single sample sequenced in a study of human T cells and chemical hapten exposure. Time point specified: pre-sensitization, week 0. Treatment specified: therapeutic diphenylcyclopropenone sensitization with weekly scalp DPC. TCRdb re-called the RACE reads through MiXCR, storing one row per CDR3 protein. The sample has under 300,000 distinct CDR3 sequences; 8.6% are singletons. The sample consisted of whole blood, taken in connection with sensitization to the hapten diphenylcyclopropenone (DPC). The receptors were sampled from a woman in her thirties or forties with alopecia areata. Some clones in this sample may be carry-over from other donors' samples.

The V and J genes are TRBV3-2 and TRBJ2-3; the listed D gene, TRBD2, was not tested against the DNA. TRBV3-2 is tagged as a pseudogene. The CDR3 totals 15 residues. The CDR3: CASGGLPCSTDTQYF. The CDR3 nucleotides read TGTGCCAGCGGCGGACTACCATGTAGCACAGATACGCAGTATTTT.

The genes are TRBV12-3 or TRBV12-4 and TRBJ2-7; D is ambiguous. The CDR3 spans 15 residues. With 6 bases removed from V and 0 bases from J, the gap between germline ends came to 15 bases. The CDR3 nucleotides read TGTGCCAGCAGCCTCAACCCTGCTAGCTCCTACGAGCAGTACTTC. It specifies CASSLNPASSYEQYF.

This clonotype occurred many times. The chain carries TRBV4-2 and TRBJ2-7; the D is unclear. In germline, CDR1 is LGHNA, CDR2 YNFKEQ. V was trimmed by 1 base and J by 5 bases, leaving 12 bases between them. This CDR3 region has 14 residues. The CDR3 spells CASSQVVPGHEQYF. DNA for the CDR3: TGTGCCAGCAGCCAAGTCGTTCCGGGTCACGAGCAGTACTTC.

This clonotype was observed many times. The chain links TRBV9 to TRBJ2-3; 10 positions match TRBD2. Per the germline V gene, CDR1 is SGDLS and CDR2 is YYNGEE. V dropped 5 bases and J dropped 0; count of bases not matched to a gene: 12. This CDR3 is built from 18 residues. CDR3 protein: CASSPTSGNPTSTDTQYF. CDR3 coding DNA: TGTGCCAGCAGTCCCACTAGCGGGAACCCAACTAGCACAGATACGCAGTATTTT.

The sample holds a few counts of this clonotype. This chain connects TRBV12-3 or TRBV12-4 to TRBJ2-3; 10 bases align to TRBD2. Trimming removed 3 bases from V and 1 base from J; junction bases left unmatched: 1. CDR3 size: 15 residues. The CDR3 reads CASSFGLAGTDTQYF. Written as DNA, the CDR3 is TGTGCCAGCAGTTTTGGACTAGCGGGCACAGATACGCAGTATTTT.

The V gene is TRBV18, the J gene TRBJ2-7, with D perhaps matching TRBD2 (5 bases). Trimming took off 2 bases at V and 4 bases at J, with 15 bases between the two ends. The V gene's germline CDR1 is KGHSH and CDR2 LQKENI. The CDR3 is 15 amino acids. The CDR3 reads CASSPWTSRGYEQYF. The CDR3 DNA follows: TGTGCCAGCTCACCATGGACTTCTCGAGGGTACGAGCAGTACTTC.

V and J are TRBV2 and TRBJ2-7; 9 bases map to TRBD1. The CDR3 totals 14 residues. The germline V gene has CDR1 SNHLY and CDR2 FYNNEI. Trimming took 6 bases from V and 4 from J; bases not matched to a gene: 7. CDR3 sequence reads: CASSATGTGYEQYF. In DNA, the CDR3 is TGTGCCAGCAGCGCAACCGGGACAGGGTACGAGCAGTACTTC.

Here the CDR3 reads CASSSQIAGVQETQYF. CDR3 sequence (DNA): TGTGCCAGCAGCTCGCAAATAGCGGGGGTCCAAGAGACCCAGTACTTC. V gene TRBV7-2 combines with J gene TRBJ2-5, with 9 bases matching TRBD2. With 4 bases clipped from V and 1 base from J, the junction kept 7 bases outside the gene matches. The germline CDR1 and CDR2 sequences are SGHTA and FQGNSA. The CDR3 contains 16 residues.

The chain uses TRBV18 and TRBJ2-3; D unclear. The germline gives CDR1 KGHSH, CDR2 LQKENI. The CDR3 totals 14 residues. The germline V and J ends were trimmed by 5 bases and 2 bases, with 11 bases remaining between them. CDR3 sequence (DNA): TGTGCCAGCTCATCCTTTCAACTCACAGATACGCAGTATTTT. Encoded protein: CASSSFQLTDTQYF.

This clonotype was recorded at least ten times. This chain joins TRBV6-5 and TRBJ1-1; possibly TRBD1 for D (5 bases). Germline CDR1 is MNHEY and CDR2 is SVGAGI. V was cut by 6 bases and J by 9 bases, with 14 bases left in between. The CDR3 runs to 12 residues. The CDR3 is CASRFGAGKAFF. CDR3 DNA: TGTGCCAGCAGGTTCGGGGCAGGGAAAGCTTTCTTT.

This clonotype was observed a few times. V usage is TRBV7-2 and J usage is TRBJ2-5; D not certain. CDR3 length equals 12 residues. With 2 bases removed from V and 4 bases from J, the gap between germline ends came to 5 bases. Germline V CDR1 and CDR2: SGHTA, FQGNSA. The CDR3 nucleotides are TGTGCCAGCAGCTTACTAATAGAGACCCAGTACTTC. Encoded protein: CASSLLIETQYF.

This clonotype was seen ten or more times. J is TRBJ2-2 and V is TRBV24-1; no firm D call. Between the trimmed V and J ends, which lost 9 bases and 1 base, there was a span of 8 bases. Germline V gives CDR1 KGHDR, CDR2 SFDVKD. CDR3 size: 13 residues. CDR3 amino acids: CATLNGNTGELFF. The CDR3 nucleotides are TGTGCCACCCTAAACGGGAACACCGGGGAGCTGTTTTTT.

This clonotype was seen more than once but under ten times. The rearrangement joins TRBV20-1 to TRBJ2-7; perhaps TRBD1 as D (6 bases). Germline V CDR1 and CDR2: DFQATT, SNEGSKA (reference sequence). Trimming left V 0 bases short and J 6 bases short, with 12 bases between. The CDR3 is 13 amino acids. The CDR3: CSARETGRGEQYF. The CDR3 DNA is TGCAGTGCTAGAGAAACAGGGAGAGGCGAGCAGTACTTC.

This clonotype was counted only a few times. V gene TRBV27 combines with J gene TRBJ2-4, with 8 bases matching TRBD2. V lost 3 bases and J lost 5; bases outside the gene matches: 12. Germline CDR1 is MNHEY and CDR2 is SMNVEV (reference sequence). CDR3 length: 17 residues. As DNA, the CDR3 is TGTGCCAGCAGTTTCTGGGCGGGAGGTACAAGCCAAAACATTCAGTACTTC. It translates to CASSFWAGGTSQNIQYF.

The chain uses TRBV28 and TRBJ2-2, with D unclear. CDR1 is MDHEN, CDR2 SYDVKM, per germline. V gave up 5 bases and J gave up 9 bases, with 10 bases separating them. CDR3 length equals 12 residues. The CDR3 is CASSRAVRELFF. CDR3 nucleotides: TGTGCCAGCAGTCGTGCTGTCCGGGAGCTGTTTTTT.